This T cell receptor (beta chain) appears in the sequencing data of a study of cytomegalovirus exposure and HLA in healthy donors (dated by TCRdb to between 2016 and 2019). At the level of the whole study: A later analysis indicated that the 110 or so validation repertoires were generated on the platform also employed for the roughly 650 repertoires of the first cohort. The study aimed to test whether signatures of past pathogen exposure could be identified by cataloging public T cell receptors. A separate validation cohort of some 130 different subjects was used in addition to the 666-subject first cohort. To predict cytomegalovirus infection status, the study brought together high-throughput TCR immunosequencing, statistical association of individual TCRs with disease status, and machine learning.

What the study reported, not specific to this receptor: A later analysis lacked HLA typing for the validation cohort, so it scored co-occurrence in that cohort across all 120 or so repertoires. Cytomegalovirus status was reported to be diagnosed by the classifier with high specificity and sensitivity in both the original and validation cohorts. Of the cluster scores, roughly 95% were above 0 in a later analysis, which found that TCRs clustered in the first cohort also tended to co-occur in the 95 to 150 validation repertoires. While some public TCRs were present in many individuals, most TCR sequences turned up only very rarely across donors. A few of the identified cytomegalovirus-associated TCR beta chains were confirmed in vitro to be specific for cytomegalovirus antigens. In the study, about 150 TCR beta chains were listed as associated with cytomegalovirus. The authors suggested that the approach could potentially be generalized to other disease states and immunological phenotypes.

Remarks on this clone: No cognate antigen has been identified for it. No base quality information exists; no much larger clone differs at one position. Other DNA sequences from this sample encode an identical CDR3 as well.

The donors were included in the validation cohort of some 110 subjects, a group kept apart from the approximately 650-subject first cohort. CDR1 is given as LNHDA and CDR2 as SQIVND, both from the germline V gene (reference sequence). V is pruned by 3 bases and J by 1 base, leaving 8 bases of the junction without a gene match. The CDR3 contains 16 residues, cysteine and phenylalanine counted. Left in the record is the CDR3 DNA by itself, 48 bases read in frame from the first base. To prepare the library, the immunoSEQ multiplex PCR assay was applied. Per the source publication's procedure: To diagnose cytomegalovirus status from the catalog of TCR beta chain sequences, a statistical classification framework was built. Here the immuneACCESS table is served through TCRdb, limited to in-frame sequences with V and J called. Missing clones are a known gap in these copies; in checked studies unresolved V genes cover under half, and the rest lacks a known reason. D and trimming come from the DNA, and the V and J calls and clone size come from that table. The sample profile shows around 45,000 clones; roughly 92% of them were found once. The leading ten clones occupy 5.6% of the sample.

The sequence was obtained from a man aged 18 to 35 in good health and CMV-seronegative. The sequence joins TRBV19 to TRBJ1-1; 7 bases in the middle match TRBD1. The sequencing input was PBMCs. The nucleotide sequence is TGTGCCAGTAGTATCCGGACAGGCGGAGCGAACACTGAAGCTTTCTTT. Translated, it reads CASSIRTGGANTEAFF.